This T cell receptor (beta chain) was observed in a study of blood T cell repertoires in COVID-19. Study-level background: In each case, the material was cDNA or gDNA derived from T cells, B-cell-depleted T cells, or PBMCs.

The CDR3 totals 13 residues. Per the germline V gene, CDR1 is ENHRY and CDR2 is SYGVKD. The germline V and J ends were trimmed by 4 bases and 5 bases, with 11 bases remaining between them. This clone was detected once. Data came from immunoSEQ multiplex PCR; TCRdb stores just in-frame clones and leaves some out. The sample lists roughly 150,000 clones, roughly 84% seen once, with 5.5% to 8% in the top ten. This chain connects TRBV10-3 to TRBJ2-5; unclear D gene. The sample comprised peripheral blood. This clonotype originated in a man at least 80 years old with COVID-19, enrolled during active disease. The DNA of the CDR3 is TGTGCCATCAGTGTATCCGGGTACGAGACCCAGTACTTC. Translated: CAISVSGYETQYF.